Below are 20 T cell receptor beta chains sequenced from a single sample in a study of cytotoxic CD8 clonotypes in ibrutinib-treated CLL. The data were produced by immunoSEQ multiplex PCR, yet TCRdb's version contains in-frame clones alone and is incomplete. The repertoire consists of about 140,000 clones, with roughly 80% occurring once and the leading ten covering around 30%. This material consisted of PBMCs, taken after 12 months of ibrutinib treatment. The source of these receptors is a human donor with chronic lymphocytic leukemia.

V is TRBV5-6 and J is TRBJ2-1; 11 positions agree with TRBD2. Germline CDR1 SGHDT, CDR2 YYEEEE. Trimming removed 1 base from V and 0 bases from J; junction bases left unmatched: 6. The CDR3 is 18 amino acids. In DNA, the CDR3 is TGTGCCAGCAGCTTGTTAGCGGGAGGGTCGAGCTCCTACAATGAGCAGTTCTTC. As protein: CASSLLAGGSSSYNEQFF.

The V and J genes are TRBV27 and TRBJ2-3; D is uncertain. CDR1 and CDR2 from the germline V gene are MNHEY and SMNVEV (reference sequence). This CDR3 is built from 14 residues. V lost 1 base, J lost 2 bases, and 7 bases lay in between. The CDR3 coding sequence is TGTGCCAGCAGTTTATGGGCCTCCACAGATACGCAGTATTTT. Its protein is CASSLWASTDTQYF.

The gene calls are TRBV5-1 and TRBJ1-1; D not resolved. The CDR3 runs 12 residues. CDR1 and CDR2 (germline): SGHRS, YFSETQ. V shed 0 bases and J shed 5 bases, with 5 bases lying between them. CDR3: CASSLEGTEAFF. For the CDR3, the DNA is TGCGCCAGCAGCTTGGAAGGGACTGAAGCTTTCTTT.

The genes are TRBV11-2 and TRBJ2-7, with a tentative D call TRBD1 (5 bases). This CDR3 is built from 14 residues. Per the germline V gene, CDR1 is SGHAT and CDR2 is FQNNGV. Trimming shortened V by 0 bases and J by 2 bases, and 8 bases separated the two germline ends. This CDR3 reads CASSLEDSAYEQYF. The DNA for the CDR3 is TGTGCCAGCAGCTTAGAAGACAGTGCCTACGAGCAGTACTTC. The whole variable domain, remainder taken from reference TRBV11-2 and TRBJ2-7, is EAGVAQSPRYKIIEKRQSVAFWCNPISGHATLYWYQQILGQGPKLLIQFQNNGVVDDSQLPKDRFSAERLKGVDSTLKIQPAKLEDSAVYLCASSLEDSAYEQYFGPGTRLTVT.

The CDR3 loop reads CASSQEGQPKNIQYF. CDR3 DNA sequence: TGCGCCAGCAGCCAGGAGGGACAGCCCAAAAACATTCAGTACTTC. This chain links TRBV5-1 with TRBJ2-4, with a tentative D call TRBD1 (7 bases). The V gene's germline CDR1 is SGHRS and CDR2 YFSETQ. V was cut by 4 bases and J by 2 bases, with 13 bases left in between. The CDR3 totals 15 residues.

This chain joins TRBV5-1 and TRBJ2-5, with 9 nucleotides matching TRBD2. This CDR3 comprises 15 residues. Germline CDR1 is SGHRS and CDR2 is YFSETQ. The V gene end was trimmed by 1 base and the J gene end by 1 base; junction bases not matched to a gene: 2. The CDR3 sequence is CASSLSGGIQETQYF. CDR3 nucleotide sequence: TGCGCCAGCAGCTTGAGCGGGGGGATCCAAGAGACCCAGTACTTC.

CDR3: CASAPPGVGTGFEAFF. The CDR3 DNA follows: TGTGCCAGCGCACCCCCCGGCGTGGGGACAGGGTTCGAAGCTTTCTTT. V and J are TRBV5-4 and TRBJ1-1, with TRBD1 identical over 9 bases. CDR1 is SGHNT and CDR2 is YYREEE in the germline V gene (reference sequence). CDR3 size: 16 residues. After removal of 7 bases from V and 8 bases from J, the junction contained 18 bases not matched to a gene.

The gene calls are TRBV7-9 and TRBJ2-1; 9 nucleotides match TRBD2. J was trimmed by 0 bases and V by 1 base; bases with no gene match: 4. The CDR3 runs to 17 residues. Germline CDR1 reads SEHNR; CDR2 reads FQNEAQ (reference sequence). The CDR3: CASSLVAGGASYNEQFF. In nucleotides, the CDR3 is TGTGCCAGCAGCTTAGTTGCGGGAGGGGCCTCCTACAATGAGCAGTTCTTC.

This clone was found once. The J gene is TRBJ1-5, the V gene TRBV6-5; D unclear. CDR1 is MNHEY and CDR2 is SVGAGI in the germline V gene. The CDR3 runs 13 residues. The V gene lost 6 bases and the J gene lost 6 bases, with 12 bases spanning the gap. The CDR3 DNA sequence: TGTGCCAGCAGACATTCTTGGGGTCAGCCCCAGCATTTT. It is translated as CASRHSWGQPQHF.

The genes are TRBV28 and TRBJ2-5, with TRBD2 identical over 9 bases. The CDR3 has 16 amino acids. The J segment lost 1 base and the V segment lost 1 base, leaving 4 bases of the junction unmatched. The germline CDR1 and CDR2 sequences are MDHEN and SYDVKM. The CDR3 nucleotides read TGTGCCAGCAGTTTATCCCTAGCGGGACCCCAAGAGACCCAGTACTTC. Protein: CASSLSLAGPQETQYF.

The CDR3 coding sequence is TGTGCCAGCAGTGCGCCGGGCTTCGCAGGGGATACGCAGTATTTT. Its translation is CASSAPGFAGDTQYF. J is TRBJ2-3 and V is TRBV28; D might be TRBD1 (5 bases). Deletions cut 5 bases from V and 6 bases from J, with 18 bases between. Germline assignment: CDR1 MDHEN and CDR2 SYDVKM. There are 15 residues in the CDR3.

The chain combines TRBV7-8 with TRBJ2-5; D ambiguous. This CDR3 comprises 15 residues. The V gene lost 0 bases and the J gene lost 5 bases, with 13 bases spanning the gap. Per the germline V gene, CDR1 is SGHVS and CDR2 is FQNEAQ. Here the CDR3 DNA reads TGTGCCAGCAGCTTAGCCCCCATTCAGGTGGAGACCCAGTACTTC. This encodes CASSLAPIQVETQYF.

This chain links TRBV2 with TRBJ1-2; D gene unclear. The CDR3 is 10 amino acids. Germline V gene data show CDR1 as SNHLY and CDR2 as FYNNEI. V was trimmed by 4 bases and J by 4 bases, leaving 1 base between them. The DNA of the CDR3 is TGTGCCAGCAGTGGCTATGGCTACACCTTC. Protein sequence: CASSGYGYTF.

This clone was recorded once. The genes are TRBV15 and TRBJ2-7; 8 bases are shared with TRBD2. CDR3 size: 13 residues. The V and J ends lost 6 bases and 7 bases, in that order; junction bases with no gene match: 8. The V gene's germline CDR1 is LNHNV and CDR2 YYDKDF (reference sequence). The CDR3 DNA is TGTGCCACCAGGTCGAGCGGGGGTAAGGAGCAGTACTTC. Protein: CATRSSGGKEQYF. Supplemented by reference TRBV15 and TRBJ2-7, the full variable domain reads DAMVIQNPRYQVTQFGKPVTLSCSQTLNHNVMYWYQQKSSQAPKLLFHYYDKDFNNEADTPDNFQSRRPNTSFCFLDIRSPGLGDTAMYLCATRSSGGKEQYFGPGTRLTVT.

The chain employs TRBV19 and TRBJ1-5; possible D gene TRBD1, 5 bases. The CDR3 totals 16 residues. V lost 5 bases to trimming and J lost 2 bases, with 16 bases between them. The germline gives CDR1 LNHDA, CDR2 SQIVND (reference sequence). The chain's CDR3 is CASSFLQGGGNQPQHF. The CDR3 bases are TGTGCCAGTAGTTTCCTCCAGGGTGGCGGCAATCAGCCCCAGCATTTT.

The chain employs TRBV29-1 and TRBJ2-1, with 10 bases matching TRBD2. Germline V gene data show CDR1 as SQVTM and CDR2 as ANQGSEA. After removal of 7 bases from V and 0 bases from J, the junction contained 9 bases not matched to a gene. This CDR3 is 16 amino acids long. CDR3 sequence: CSAGTSGRASYNEQFF. CDR3 sequence (DNA): TGCAGCGCTGGAACAAGCGGGAGGGCCTCCTACAATGAGCAGTTCTTC.

J is TRBJ1-4 and V is TRBV19, with D unresolved. V lost 11 bases, J lost 5 bases, and 18 bases lay in between. The CDR3 runs to 14 residues. The germline V gene has CDR1 LNHDA and CDR2 SQIVND (reference sequence). The CDR3 DNA follows: TGTGCCTCCACGAGCCGAAGGGTGAATGAAAAACTGTTTTTT. Amino acid sequence: CASTSRRVNEKLFF.

The J gene is TRBJ1-2, the V gene TRBV6-1, with D possibly being TRBD1 (5 bases). Between the trimmed V and J ends, which lost 2 bases and 4 bases, there was a span of 11 bases. CDR3 size: 14 residues. The germline gives CDR1 MNHNS, CDR2 SASEGT. As DNA, the CDR3 is TGTGCCAGCAGTGAACGGGGCGGCCTCTATGGCTACACCTTC. Protein sequence: CASSERGGLYGYTF.

This chain uses TRBV6-1 with TRBJ1-1; D is unresolved. Trimming took 7 bases from V and 8 from J, leaving 14 bases between them. Looked up from germline, CDR1 is MNHNS and CDR2 is SASEGT. The CDR3 is made up of 12 amino acids. The CDR3 coding sequence is TGTGCCAGCATGGGGTCCCGTCGAGAAGCTTTCTTT. It encodes CASMGSRREAFF.

This chain links TRBV4-1 with TRBJ1-3; the D is unclear. The CDR3 extends over 16 amino acids. The V end was cut by 1 base, the J end by 0 bases, with 10 bases between. Germline CDR1 and CDR2: MGHRA and YSYEKL. CDR3 sequence: CASSQAGRASGNTIYF. The CDR3 nucleotides read TGCGCCAGCAGCCAAGCCGGACGGGCCTCTGGAAACACCATATATTTT.